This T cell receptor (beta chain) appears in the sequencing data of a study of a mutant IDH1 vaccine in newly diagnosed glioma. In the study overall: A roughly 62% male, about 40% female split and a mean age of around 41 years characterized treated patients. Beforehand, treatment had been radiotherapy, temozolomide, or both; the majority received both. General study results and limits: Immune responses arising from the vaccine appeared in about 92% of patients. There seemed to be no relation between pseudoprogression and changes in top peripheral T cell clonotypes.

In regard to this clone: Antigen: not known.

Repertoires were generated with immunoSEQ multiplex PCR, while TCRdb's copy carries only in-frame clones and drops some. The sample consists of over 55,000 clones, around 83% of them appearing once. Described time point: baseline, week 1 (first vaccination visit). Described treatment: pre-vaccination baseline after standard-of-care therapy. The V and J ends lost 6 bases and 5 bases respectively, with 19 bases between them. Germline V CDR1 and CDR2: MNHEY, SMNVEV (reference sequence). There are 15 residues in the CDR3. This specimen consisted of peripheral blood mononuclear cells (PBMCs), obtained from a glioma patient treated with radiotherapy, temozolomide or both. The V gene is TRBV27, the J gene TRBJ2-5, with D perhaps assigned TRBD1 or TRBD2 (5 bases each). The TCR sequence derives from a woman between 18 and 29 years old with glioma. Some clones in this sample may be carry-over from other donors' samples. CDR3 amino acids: CASRPGDQPWETQYF. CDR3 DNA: TGTGCCAGCAGACCCGGGGACCAGCCGTGGGAGACCCAGTACTTC.